This T cell receptor (beta chain) was found in a study of cytomegalovirus exposure and HLA in healthy donors. V shed 0 bases, J shed 3 bases, and the junction held 4 bases outside the gene matches. The CDR3 contains 15 residues. The germline V gene encodes CDR1 SGHRS and CDR2 YFSETQ. TCRdb keeps only in-frame clones here, not all; method: immunoSEQ multiplex PCR. The profile covers more than 100,000 clones, with roughly 90% appearing a single time and roughly 1.4% taken by the ten largest. The chain joins TRBV5-1 to TRBJ2-3, with 7 bases matching TRBD2. The clonotype comes from a man aged 25-40 years in good health and CMV-seronegative. Sequenced sample: PBMCs. As DNA, the CDR3 is TGCGCCAGCAGCTTGGGGACTAGGCCTACAGATACGCAGTATTTT. It codes for CASSLGTRPTDTQYF.